Listed here are 23 T cell receptor beta chains from one sample, sequenced in a study of beta chain features in type 1 diabetes. What was sequenced were expressed TCRB transcripts, since all of the isolated RNA had been reverse transcribed. Sequencing used immunoSEQ multiplex PCR; TCRdb keeps in-frame clones, though not all of them. The sample holds approximately 160,000 clones, 7.5% to 10% seen once. Sequencing input: central memory CD4+ T cells from blood. These TCRs come from a young man in good health.

This chain uses TRBV9 with TRBJ1-1; D remains unclear. The CDR3 runs to 14 residues. V was trimmed by 6 bases and J by 3 bases, leaving 15 bases between them. Germline V lookup: CDR1 SGDLS, CDR2 YYNGEE. CDR3 sequence: CASTRHPKDTEAFF. The CDR3 DNA sequence: TGTGCCAGCACGCGGCACCCAAAAGACACTGAAGCTTTCTTT.

V usage is TRBV4-3 and J usage is TRBJ2-5; 10 positions agree with TRBD2. With 0 bases clipped from V and 5 bases from J, the junction kept 6 bases outside the gene matches. Germline CDR1 LGHNA, CDR2 YSLEER. CDR3 length equals 16 residues. The CDR3 reads CASSQDWASGSETQYF. The CDR3 bases are TGCGCCAGCAGCCAAGATTGGGCTAGCGGGAGTGAGACCCAGTACTTC.

This clone came up many times. This chain uses TRBV6-1 with TRBJ2-7; no definite D call. Trimming took off 7 bases at V and 3 bases at J, with 13 bases between the two ends. This CDR3 has 13 residues. Germline CDR1 reads MNHNS; CDR2 reads SASEGT. The chain's CDR3 is CASKYSSSYEQYF. In DNA, the CDR3 is TGTGCCAGCAAGTACAGCAGTAGCTACGAGCAGTACTTC.

This clone showed up just a few times. V and J are TRBV11-1 and TRBJ2-1; tentative D call: TRBD1 (5 bases). Germline CDR1 is SGHAT and CDR2 is FQDESV (reference sequence). The CDR3 totals 14 residues. The V end lost 5 bases, the J end lost 5 bases, and 13 bases lay between the germline ends. CDR3 nucleotides: TGTGCCAGCAGCATTAGGGGTGGGAACAATGAGCAGTTCTTC. Amino acids: CASSIRGGNNEQFF.

The V gene is TRBV7-6, the J gene TRBJ1-1, with D possibly TRBD1 on 5 matching bases. Germline CDR1 and CDR2: SGHVS and FNYEAQ. The V gene lost 1 base and the J gene lost 3 bases, with 6 bases spanning the gap. The CDR3 is made up of 13 amino acids. The DNA for the CDR3 is TGTGCCAGCAGCTTAGAGACAGACACTGAAGCTTTCTTT. Encoded protein: CASSLETDTEAFF.

The rearrangement joins TRBV27 to TRBJ2-1; weak D call: TRBD1 (7 bases). From germline, CDR1 is MNHEY and CDR2 SMNVEV (reference sequence). The V gene lost 5 bases and the J gene lost 2 bases, with 16 bases spanning the gap. The CDR3 length is 16 residues. In DNA, the CDR3 is TGTGCCAGCAGTCCCGCCAGGGGGAGGCCCTACAATGAGCAGTTCTTC. It yields the protein CASSPARGRPYNEQFF.

This clone was detected many times. The rearrangement links TRBV30 to TRBJ2-1; no firm D call. Germline lookup yields CDR1 GTSNPN and CDR2 SVGIG (reference sequence). The CDR3 runs 11 residues. Trimming stripped 3 bases from V and 6 bases from J, with 6 bases between. Written as DNA, the CDR3 is TGTGCCTGGAGCTCCCTCAATGAGCAGTTCTTC. Amino acids: CAWSSLNEQFF.

The chain joins TRBV5-5 to TRBJ2-6; D possibly corresponds to TRBD1 (5 bases). Trimming pared 0 bases from V and 3 bases from J, leaving 13 bases between. CDR1 is SGHKS and CDR2 is YYEKEE in the germline V gene (reference sequence). This CDR3 comprises 17 residues. CDR3 nucleotides: TGTGCCAGCAGCTTGGTGCAGGGTTTAAGTGGGGCCAACGTCCTGACTTTC. It encodes CASSLVQGLSGANVLTF.

This clone was found a few times. CDR3 bases: TGTGCCAGCAGAGAGCGGGAGAGCTCCTACGAGCAGTACTTC. Amino acid sequence: CASRERESSYEQYF. V gene TRBV7-2 combines with J gene TRBJ2-7; 8 bases match TRBD2. The CDR3 extends over 14 amino acids. CDR1 SGHTA and CDR2 FQGNSA come from the germline V gene. After removal of 6 bases from V and 0 bases from J, the junction contained 4 bases not matched to a gene.

The V gene is TRBV11-2, the J gene TRBJ2-5; D possibly corresponds to TRBD1 (6 bases). The CDR3 has 15 amino acids. Trimming left V 5 bases short and J 4 bases short, with 17 bases between. Germline-derived CDR1 and CDR2 are SGHAT and FQNNGV. CDR3 nucleotide sequence: TGTGCCAGCAGCGCCCACGGACAGACTCGAGAGACCCAGTACTTC. It codes for CASSAHGQTRETQYF.

This rearrangement joins TRBV7-9 to TRBJ1-4; no definite D call. The CDR3 is 13 amino acids. V lost 5 bases and J lost 7, with 11 bases in between. Germline V CDR1 and CDR2: SEHNR, FQNEAQ (reference sequence). CDR3 loop: CASSLRSLEKLFF. In nucleotides, the CDR3 is TGTGCCAGCAGCCTACGTTCCCTTGAAAAACTGTTTTTT.

This clone came up a few times. The chain carries TRBV5-1 and TRBJ2-6, with D possibly TRBD1 on 5 matching bases. V gave up 5 bases and J gave up 1 base, with 10 bases separating them. In germline, CDR1 is SGHRS, CDR2 YFSETQ. This CDR3 is built from 15 residues. CDR3 sequence: CASRPQGSGANVLTF. In nucleotides, the CDR3 is TGCGCCAGCAGGCCCCAGGGTTCTGGGGCCAACGTCCTGACTTTC.

This clone showed up just a few times. The rearrangement uses TRBV9 and TRBJ1-1, with D unresolved. Trimming stripped 4 bases from V and 1 base from J, with 8 bases between. The CDR3 runs to 13 residues. The V gene's germline CDR1 is SGDLS and CDR2 YYNGEE. The CDR3 DNA sequence: TGTGCCAGCAGCCAAACGGGGAACACTGAAGCTTTCTTT. This sequence encodes CASSQTGNTEAFF.

This clone was picked up a small number of times. V and J are TRBV7-2 and TRBJ2-5; no clear D. V lost 1 base, J lost 4 bases, and 13 bases lay in between. Germline V lookup: CDR1 SGHTA, CDR2 FQGNSA. The CDR3 is made up of 15 amino acids. CDR3 region: CASSLESKRGETQYF. The CDR3 bases are TGTGCCAGCAGCTTAGAATCGAAGCGAGGAGAGACCCAGTACTTC.

A few counts support this clone. Germline and junction disagree at one end, which may indicate a read error. V usage is TRBV6-5 and J usage is TRBJ1-2; D is possibly TRBD1 (5 bases). The CDR3 has 14 residues. CDR1 and CDR2 (germline): MNHEY, SVGAGI. CDR3 protein: CASYAGGSNYGYAF. CDR3 sequence (DNA): TGTGCCAGCTACGCCGGGGGTTCCAACTATGGCTACGCCTTC.

CDR3 DNA: TGTGCCAGCAGTCGACAGGGTGAATGGGAGACCCAGTACTTC. Translating gives CASSRQGEWETQYF. The chain employs TRBV7-2 and TRBJ2-5; 7 nucleotides line up with TRBD1. The CDR3 covers 14 residues. Per germline, CDR1 SGHTA and CDR2 FQGNSA. J lost 5 bases, V lost 6 bases, and 9 bases had no gene match.

This chain uses TRBV6-5 with TRBJ1-3; possibly TRBD1 for D (6 bases). Trimming left V 4 bases short and J 0 bases short, with 7 bases between. Per the germline V gene, CDR1 is MNHEY and CDR2 is SVGAGI. The CDR3 consists of 14 residues. The CDR3 nucleotides are TGTGCCAGCAGTTGGACAGTCTCTGGAAACACCATATATTTT. It is translated as CASSWTVSGNTIYF.

This clone turned up a few times. The chain is built from TRBV4-1 and TRBJ2-7; TRBD2 matches 9 bases. This CDR3 region has 18 residues. Germline V CDR1 and CDR2: MGHRA, YSYEKL. The V segment lost 0 bases and the J segment 1 base; nucleotides outside the gene matches: 10. In nucleotides, the CDR3 is TGCGCCAGCAGCCAAGATAATAGCGGCGGGGGGGGATCCTACGAGCAGTACTTC. It yields the protein CASSQDNSGGGGSYEQYF.

This clone came up a few times. The gene calls are TRBV4-2 and TRBJ2-7; D not certain. The CDR3 runs to 13 residues. CDR1 is LGHNA and CDR2 is YNFKEQ in the germline V gene. V lost 0 bases to trimming and J lost 6 bases, with 9 bases between them. This CDR3 is CASSQEWASEQYF. The CDR3 nucleotides are TGTGCCAGCAGCCAAGAATGGGCGAGCGAGCAGTACTTC.

Only a few counts were recorded for this clone. The chain uses TRBV7-2 and TRBJ2-7, with a possible D match to TRBD1 (5 bases). The V gene's germline CDR1 is SGHTA and CDR2 FQGNSA. V lost 1 base to trimming and J lost 5 bases, with 18 bases between them. The CDR3 covers 16 residues. For the CDR3, the DNA is TGTGCCAGCAGCTTAGTCTTAGGGCAGGGAAGCAACGAGCAGTACTTC. Its protein product is CASSLVLGQGSNEQYF.

This clone has only a few counts. The chain links TRBV30 to TRBJ1-3; a weak D match, TRBD1 (5 bases). The CDR3 is 14 residues long. Deletions cut 2 bases from V and 1 base from J, with 9 bases between. Germline CDR1 and CDR2: GTSNPN and SVGIG (reference sequence). CDR3 nucleotide sequence: TGTGCCTGGAGTATGGGGCGGTCTGGAAACACCATATATTTT. Protein product: CAWSMGRSGNTIYF.

V gene TRBV9 combines with J gene TRBJ1-6, with 7 bases identical to TRBD1. The trim removed 4 bases at V and 10 bases at J, leaving 8 bases unmatched. The CDR3 consists of 14 residues. Germline values: CDR1 SGDLS, CDR2 YYNGEE. The CDR3 is CASSPLTGDSPLHF. The CDR3 region has the DNA TGTGCCAGCAGCCCTCTAACAGGGGACTCACCCCTCCACTTT.

This chain connects TRBV9 to TRBJ1-2; a possible D gene is TRBD1 (6 bases). Trimming took off 0 bases at V and 8 bases at J, with 20 bases between the two ends. Germline CDR1 SGDLS, CDR2 YYNGEE. This CDR3 spans 16 amino acids. DNA of the CDR3: TGTGCCAGCAGCGTAGATGGGGGCGGGGGAGGACAGGGCTACACCTTC. Translation gives CASSVDGGGGGQGYTF.